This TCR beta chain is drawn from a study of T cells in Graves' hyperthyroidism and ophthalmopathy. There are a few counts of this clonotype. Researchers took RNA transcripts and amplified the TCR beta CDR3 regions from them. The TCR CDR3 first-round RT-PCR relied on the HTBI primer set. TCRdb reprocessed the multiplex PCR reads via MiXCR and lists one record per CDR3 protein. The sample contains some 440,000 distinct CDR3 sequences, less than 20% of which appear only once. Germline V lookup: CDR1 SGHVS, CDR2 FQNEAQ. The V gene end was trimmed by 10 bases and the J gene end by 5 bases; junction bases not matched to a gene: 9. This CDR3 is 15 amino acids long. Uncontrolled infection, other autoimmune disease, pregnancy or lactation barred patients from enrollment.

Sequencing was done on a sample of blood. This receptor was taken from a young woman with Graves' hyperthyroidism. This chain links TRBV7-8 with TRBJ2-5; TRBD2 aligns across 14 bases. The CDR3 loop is CATRLAGGPLETQYF. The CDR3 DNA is TGTGCCACCCGACTAGCGGGGGGGCCGCTGGAGACCCAGTACTTC.